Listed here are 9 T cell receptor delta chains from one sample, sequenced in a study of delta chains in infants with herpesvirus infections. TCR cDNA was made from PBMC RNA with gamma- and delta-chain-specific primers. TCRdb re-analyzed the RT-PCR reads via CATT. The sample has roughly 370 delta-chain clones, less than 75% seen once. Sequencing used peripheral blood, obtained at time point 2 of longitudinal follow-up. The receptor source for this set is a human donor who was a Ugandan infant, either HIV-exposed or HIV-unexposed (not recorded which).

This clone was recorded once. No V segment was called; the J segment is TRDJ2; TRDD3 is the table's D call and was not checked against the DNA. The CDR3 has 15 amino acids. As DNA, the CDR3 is TGTAGTGGGGGTCATAATTACCCTTTGACAGCACAACTCTTCTTT. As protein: CSGGHNYPLTAQLFF.

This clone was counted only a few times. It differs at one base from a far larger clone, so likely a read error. In DNA, the CDR3 is TGTGCTCTTGGGGAAGGGGTGGCCTTCCTGTTGGGGGGTGCAAAACTCATCTTT. It encodes CALGEGVAFLLGGAKLIF. This chain links TRDV1 with TRDJ1; TRDD2 might be the D (7 bases). Deletions cut 2 bases from V and 8 bases from J, with 27 bases between. This CDR3 region has 18 residues. The germline V gene encodes CDR1 TSWWSYY and CDR2 QGS.

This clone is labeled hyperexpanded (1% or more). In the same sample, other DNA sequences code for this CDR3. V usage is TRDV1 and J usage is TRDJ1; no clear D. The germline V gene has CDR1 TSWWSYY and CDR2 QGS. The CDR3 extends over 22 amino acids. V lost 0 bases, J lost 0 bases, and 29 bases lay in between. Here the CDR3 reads CALGELLAPPAYQELYTDKLIF. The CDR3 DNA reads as TGTGCTCTTGGGGAACTATTAGCTCCCCCCGCGTACCAGGAGTTGTACACCGATAAACTCATCTTT.

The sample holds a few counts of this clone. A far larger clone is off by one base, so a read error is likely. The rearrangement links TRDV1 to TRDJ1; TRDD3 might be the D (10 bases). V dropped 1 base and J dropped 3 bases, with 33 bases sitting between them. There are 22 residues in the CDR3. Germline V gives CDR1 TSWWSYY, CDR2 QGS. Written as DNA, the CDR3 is TGTGCTCTTGGGGAACAGCCTTCCTACTTTCTACTGGGGGATTGGGACGCCGATAAACTCATCTTT. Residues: CALGEQPSYFLLGDWDADKLIF.

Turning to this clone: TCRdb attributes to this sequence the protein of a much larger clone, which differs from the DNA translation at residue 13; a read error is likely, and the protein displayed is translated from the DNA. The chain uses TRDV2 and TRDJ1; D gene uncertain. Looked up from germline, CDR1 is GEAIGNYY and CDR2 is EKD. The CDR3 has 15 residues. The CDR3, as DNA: TGTGCCTGTGACCCAACCGAGGTACCCACCGATAAACGCATCTTT. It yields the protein CACDPTEVPTDKRIF.

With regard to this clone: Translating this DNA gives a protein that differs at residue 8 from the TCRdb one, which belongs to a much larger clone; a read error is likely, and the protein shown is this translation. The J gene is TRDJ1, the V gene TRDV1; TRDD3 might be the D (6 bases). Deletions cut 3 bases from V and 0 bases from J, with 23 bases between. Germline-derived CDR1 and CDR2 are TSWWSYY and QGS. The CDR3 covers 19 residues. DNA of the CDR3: TGTGCTCTTGGGGACATTTTCATACTCGGGTGGGGGGACACCGATAAACTCATCTTT. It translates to CALGDIFILGWGDTDKLIF.

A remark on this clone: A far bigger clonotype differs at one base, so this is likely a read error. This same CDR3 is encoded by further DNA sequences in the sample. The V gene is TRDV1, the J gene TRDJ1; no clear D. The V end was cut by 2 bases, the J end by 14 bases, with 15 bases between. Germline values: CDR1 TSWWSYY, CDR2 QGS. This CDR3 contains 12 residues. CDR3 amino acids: CALGEGQGLTIF. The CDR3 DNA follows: TGTGCTCTTGGGGAAGGGCAAGGGCTCACTATCTTT.

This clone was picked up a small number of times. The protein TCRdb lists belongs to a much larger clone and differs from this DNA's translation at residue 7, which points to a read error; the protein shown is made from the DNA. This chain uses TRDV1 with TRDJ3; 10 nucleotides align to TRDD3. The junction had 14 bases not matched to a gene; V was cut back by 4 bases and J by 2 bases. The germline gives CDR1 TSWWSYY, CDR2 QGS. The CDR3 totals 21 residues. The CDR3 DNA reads TGTGCTCTTGGGGGGCGATCTGGGGGATATCGGAGGACCTGGGACACCCGACAGATGTTTTTC. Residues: CALGGRSGGYRRTWDTRQMFF.

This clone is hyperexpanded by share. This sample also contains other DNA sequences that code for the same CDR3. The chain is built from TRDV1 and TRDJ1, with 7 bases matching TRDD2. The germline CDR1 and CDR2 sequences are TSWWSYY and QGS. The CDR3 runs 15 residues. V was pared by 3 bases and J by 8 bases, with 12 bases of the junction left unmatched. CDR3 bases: TGTGCTCTTGGGGACCCCGCCTTCCTCCTCTTGAAACTCATCTTT. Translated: CALGDPAFLLLKLIF.